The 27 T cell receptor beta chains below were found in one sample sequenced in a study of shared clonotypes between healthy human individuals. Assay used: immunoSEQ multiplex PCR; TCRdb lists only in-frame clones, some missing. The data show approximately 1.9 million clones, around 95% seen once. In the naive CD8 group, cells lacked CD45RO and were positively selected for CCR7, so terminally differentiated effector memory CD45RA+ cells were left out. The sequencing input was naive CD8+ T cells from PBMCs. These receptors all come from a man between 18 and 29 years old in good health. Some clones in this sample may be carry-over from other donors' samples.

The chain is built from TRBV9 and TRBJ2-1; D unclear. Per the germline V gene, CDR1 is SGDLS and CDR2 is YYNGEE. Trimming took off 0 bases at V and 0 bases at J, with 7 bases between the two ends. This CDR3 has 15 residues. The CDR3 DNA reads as TGTGCCAGCAGCGTAGAACGGAGCTCCTACAATGAGCAGTTCTTC. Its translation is CASSVERSSYNEQFF.

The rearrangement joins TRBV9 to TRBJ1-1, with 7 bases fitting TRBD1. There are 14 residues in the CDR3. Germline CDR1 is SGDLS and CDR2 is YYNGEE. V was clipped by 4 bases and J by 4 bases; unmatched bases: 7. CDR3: CASSLDRRGTEAFF. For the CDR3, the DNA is TGTGCCAGCAGCCTGGACAGGCGGGGCACTGAAGCTTTCTTT.

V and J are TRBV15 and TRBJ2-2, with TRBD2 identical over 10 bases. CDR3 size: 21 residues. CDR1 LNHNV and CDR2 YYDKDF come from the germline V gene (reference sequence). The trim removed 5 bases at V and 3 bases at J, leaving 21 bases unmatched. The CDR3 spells CATSFRYGASGSERDTGELFF. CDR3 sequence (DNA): TGTGCCACCAGCTTCCGATATGGGGCTAGCGGGAGTGAGCGCGACACCGGGGAGCTGTTTTTT.

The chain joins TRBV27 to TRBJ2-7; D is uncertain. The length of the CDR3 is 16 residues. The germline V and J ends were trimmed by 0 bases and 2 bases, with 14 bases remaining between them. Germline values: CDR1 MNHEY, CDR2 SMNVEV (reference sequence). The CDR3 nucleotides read TGTGCCAGCAGTTTATCCGATCCGGGTCAAACCTACGAGCAGTACTTC. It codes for CASSLSDPGQTYEQYF.

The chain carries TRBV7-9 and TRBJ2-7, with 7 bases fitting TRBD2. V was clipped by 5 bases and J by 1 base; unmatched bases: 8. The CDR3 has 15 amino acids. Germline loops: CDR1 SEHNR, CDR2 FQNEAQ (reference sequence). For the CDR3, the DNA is TGTGCCAGCAGCCCCCGATCGGGACTATCCTACGAGCAGTACTTC. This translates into CASSPRSGLSYEQYF. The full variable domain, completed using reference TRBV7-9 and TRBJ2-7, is DTGVSQNPRHKITKRGQNVTFRCDPISEHNRLYWYRQTLGQGPEFLTYFQNEAQLEKSRLLSDRFSAERPKGSFSTLEIQRTEQGDSAMYLCASSPRSGLSYEQYFGPGTRLTVT.

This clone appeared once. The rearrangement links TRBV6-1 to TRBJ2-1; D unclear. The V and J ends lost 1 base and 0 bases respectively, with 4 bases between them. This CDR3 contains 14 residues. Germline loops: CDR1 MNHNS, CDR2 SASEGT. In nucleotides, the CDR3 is TGTGCCAGCAGTGAAGGGCCCTCCTACAATGAGCAGTTCTTC. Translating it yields CASSEGPSYNEQFF.

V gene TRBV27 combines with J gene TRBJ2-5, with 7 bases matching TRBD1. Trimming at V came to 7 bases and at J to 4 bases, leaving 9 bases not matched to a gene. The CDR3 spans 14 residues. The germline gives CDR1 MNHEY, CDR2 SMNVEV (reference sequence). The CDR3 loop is CASTRWAGGETQYF. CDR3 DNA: TGTGCCAGCACCCGTTGGGCAGGGGGAGAGACCCAGTACTTC.

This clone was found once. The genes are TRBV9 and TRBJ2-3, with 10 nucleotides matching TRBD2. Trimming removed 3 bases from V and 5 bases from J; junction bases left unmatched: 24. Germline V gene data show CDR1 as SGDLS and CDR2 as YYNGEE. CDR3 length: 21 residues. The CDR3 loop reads CASSDQLRGVPISGRKDTQYF. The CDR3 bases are TGTGCCAGCAGCGACCAGCTCAGGGGGGTCCCCATTAGCGGGAGGAAAGATACGCAGTATTTT.

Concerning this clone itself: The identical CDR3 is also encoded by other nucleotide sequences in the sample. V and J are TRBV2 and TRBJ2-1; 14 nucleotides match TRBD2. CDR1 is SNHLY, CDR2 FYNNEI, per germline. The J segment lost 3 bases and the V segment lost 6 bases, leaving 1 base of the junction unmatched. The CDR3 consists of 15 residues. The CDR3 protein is CASRGLAGVYNEQFF. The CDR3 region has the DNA TGTGCCAGCAGGGGACTAGCGGGAGTCTACAATGAGCAGTTCTTC. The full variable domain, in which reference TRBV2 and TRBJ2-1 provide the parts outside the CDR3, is EPEVTQTPSHQVTQMGQEVILRCVPISNHLYFYWYRQILGQKVEFLVSFYNNEISEKSEIFDDQFSVERPDGSNFTLKIRSTKLEDSAMYFCASRGLAGVYNEQFFGPGTRLTVL.

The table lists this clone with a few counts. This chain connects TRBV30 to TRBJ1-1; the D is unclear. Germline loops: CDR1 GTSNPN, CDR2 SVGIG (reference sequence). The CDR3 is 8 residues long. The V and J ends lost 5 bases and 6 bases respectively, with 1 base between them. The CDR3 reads CAWSEAFF. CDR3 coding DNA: TGTGCCTGGTCTGAAGCTTTCTTT. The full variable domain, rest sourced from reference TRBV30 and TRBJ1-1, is SQTIHQWPATLVQPVGSPLSLECTVEGTSNPNLYWYRQAAGRGLQLLFYSVGIGQISSEVPQNLSASRPQDRQFILSSKKLLLSDSGFYLCAWSEAFFGQGTRLTVV.

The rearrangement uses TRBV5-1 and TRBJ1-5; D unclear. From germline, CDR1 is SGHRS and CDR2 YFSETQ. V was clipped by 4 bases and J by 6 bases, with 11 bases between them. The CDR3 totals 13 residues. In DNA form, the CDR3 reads TGCGCCAGCAGCCTTCCCACCGTTCAGCCCCAGCATTTT. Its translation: CASSLPTVQPQHF.

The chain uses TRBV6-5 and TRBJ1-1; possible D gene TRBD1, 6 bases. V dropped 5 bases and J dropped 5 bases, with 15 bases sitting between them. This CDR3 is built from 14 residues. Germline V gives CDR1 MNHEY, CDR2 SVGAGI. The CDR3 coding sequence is TGTGCCAGCAGTCCACAGGGAGAGGGGACTGAAGCTTTCTTT. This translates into CASSPQGEGTEAFF.

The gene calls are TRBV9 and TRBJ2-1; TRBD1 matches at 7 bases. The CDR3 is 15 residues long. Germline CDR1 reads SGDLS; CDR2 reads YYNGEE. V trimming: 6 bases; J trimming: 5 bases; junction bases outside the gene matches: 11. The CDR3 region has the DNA TGTGCCAGCACCCCCCACGACAGGGTGAACAATGAGCAGTTCTTC. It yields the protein CASTPHDRVNNEQFF.

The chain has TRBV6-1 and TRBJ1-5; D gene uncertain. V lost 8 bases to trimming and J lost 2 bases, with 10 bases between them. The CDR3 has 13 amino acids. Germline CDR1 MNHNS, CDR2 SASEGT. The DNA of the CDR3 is TGTGCCAGCGCCGATATTGGCAATCAGCCCCAGCATTTT. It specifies CASADIGNQPQHF.

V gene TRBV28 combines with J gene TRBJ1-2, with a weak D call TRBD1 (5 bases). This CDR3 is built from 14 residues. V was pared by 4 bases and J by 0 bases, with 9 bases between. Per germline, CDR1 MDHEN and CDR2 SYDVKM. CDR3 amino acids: CASSWGETNYGYTF. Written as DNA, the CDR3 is TGTGCCAGCAGTTGGGGGGAAACTAACTATGGCTACACCTTC.

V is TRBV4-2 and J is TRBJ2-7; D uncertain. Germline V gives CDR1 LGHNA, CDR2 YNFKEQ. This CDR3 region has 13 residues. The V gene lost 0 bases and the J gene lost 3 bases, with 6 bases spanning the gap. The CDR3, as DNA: TGTGCCAGCAGCCAAGACACAGTCTACGAGCAGTACTTC. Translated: CASSQDTVYEQYF.

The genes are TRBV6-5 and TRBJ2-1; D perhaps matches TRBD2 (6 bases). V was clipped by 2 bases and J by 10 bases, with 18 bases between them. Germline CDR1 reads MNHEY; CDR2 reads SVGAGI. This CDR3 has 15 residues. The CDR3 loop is CASSYGVEGTWEQFF. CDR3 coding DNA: TGTGCCAGCAGTTACGGGGTGGAGGGCACCTGGGAGCAGTTCTTC.

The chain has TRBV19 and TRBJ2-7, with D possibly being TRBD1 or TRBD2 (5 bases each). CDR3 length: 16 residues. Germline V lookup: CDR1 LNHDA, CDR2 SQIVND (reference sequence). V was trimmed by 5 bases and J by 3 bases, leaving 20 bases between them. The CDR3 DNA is TGTGCCAGTAGTCCCTCGGTGGGGGATCCCGTCTACGAGCAGTACTTC. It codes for CASSPSVGDPVYEQYF.

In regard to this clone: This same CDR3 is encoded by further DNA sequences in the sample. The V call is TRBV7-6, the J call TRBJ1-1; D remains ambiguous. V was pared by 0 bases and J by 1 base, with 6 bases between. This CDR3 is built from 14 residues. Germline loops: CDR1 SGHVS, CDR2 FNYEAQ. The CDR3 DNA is TGTGCCAGCAGCTTAGCAGAGGGGAACACTGAAGCTTTCTTT. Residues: CASSLAEGNTEAFF.

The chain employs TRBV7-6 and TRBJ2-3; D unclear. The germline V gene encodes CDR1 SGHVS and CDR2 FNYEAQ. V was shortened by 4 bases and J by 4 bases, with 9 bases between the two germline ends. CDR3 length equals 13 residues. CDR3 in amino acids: CASSSSRADTQYF. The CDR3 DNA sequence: TGTGCCAGCAGCTCATCACGGGCAGATACGCAGTATTTT.

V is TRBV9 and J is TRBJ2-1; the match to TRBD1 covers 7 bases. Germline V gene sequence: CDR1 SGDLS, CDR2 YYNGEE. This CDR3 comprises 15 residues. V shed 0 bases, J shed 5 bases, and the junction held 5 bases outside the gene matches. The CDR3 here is CASSVATGPNNEQFF. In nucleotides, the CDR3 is TGTGCCAGCAGCGTAGCGACAGGGCCGAACAATGAGCAGTTCTTC.

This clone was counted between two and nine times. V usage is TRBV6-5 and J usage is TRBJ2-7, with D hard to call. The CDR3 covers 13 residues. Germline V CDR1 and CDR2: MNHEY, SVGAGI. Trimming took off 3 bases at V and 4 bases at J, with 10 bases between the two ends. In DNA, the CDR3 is TGTGCCAGCAGTTATCTCGTGGGTTACGAGCAGTACTTC. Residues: CASSYLVGYEQYF.

CDR3 coding DNA: TGTGCCAGCAGCTCCACCGGGACAGGGGGCGCCGAGCAGTACTTC. Amino acid sequence: CASSSTGTGGAEQYF. The chain combines TRBV13 with TRBJ2-7; 12 nucleotides line up with TRBD1. The CDR3 is 15 residues long. The germline gives CDR1 PRHDT, CDR2 FYEKMQ (reference sequence). Trimming cost V 4 bases and J 6 bases; bases outside gene matches: 7.

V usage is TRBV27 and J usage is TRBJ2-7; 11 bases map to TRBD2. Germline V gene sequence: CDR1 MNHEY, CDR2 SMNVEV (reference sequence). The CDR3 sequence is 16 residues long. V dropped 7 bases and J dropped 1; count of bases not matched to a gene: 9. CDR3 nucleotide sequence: TGTGCCAGCAAGGGACTAGCGGCCGCGCCTTCCTACGAGCAGTACTTC. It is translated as CASKGLAAAPSYEQYF.

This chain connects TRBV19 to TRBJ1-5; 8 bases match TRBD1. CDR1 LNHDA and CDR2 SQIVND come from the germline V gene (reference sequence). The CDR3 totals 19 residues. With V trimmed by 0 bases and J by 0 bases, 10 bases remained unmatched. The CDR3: CASSIDAGGGFHSNQPQHF. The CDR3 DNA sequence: TGTGCCAGTAGTATAGATGCAGGGGGCGGTTTTCATAGCAATCAGCCCCAGCATTTT.

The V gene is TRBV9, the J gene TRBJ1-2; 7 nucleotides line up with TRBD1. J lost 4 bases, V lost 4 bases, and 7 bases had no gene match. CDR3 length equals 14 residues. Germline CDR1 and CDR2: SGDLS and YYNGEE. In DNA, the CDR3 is TGTGCCAGCAGCCCCCAGGGGGGGGTCTATGGCTACACCTTC. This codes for CASSPQGGVYGYTF.

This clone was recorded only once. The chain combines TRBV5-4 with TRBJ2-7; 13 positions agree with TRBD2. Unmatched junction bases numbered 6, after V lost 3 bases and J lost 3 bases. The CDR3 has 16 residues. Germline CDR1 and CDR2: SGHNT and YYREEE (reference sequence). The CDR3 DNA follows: TGTGCCAGCAGCTCCGGCGGACTAGCGGGGGACTACGAGCAGTACTTC. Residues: CASSSGGLAGDYEQYF.